This T cell receptor beta chain was found in a study of a mutant IDH1 vaccine in newly diagnosed glioma. Study context: Patients got their first vaccination 4-6 weeks after radiotherapy alone, or with temozolomide cycles. Findings and caveats of the study: Immune responses induced by vaccination arose in 93.3% of the patients.

The time point: week 5, during vaccination. The investigators gave 300 ug of mutant IDH1 20-mer peptide in each vaccine dose, together with topical imiquimod. The astrocytomas were IDH1-mutant, ATRX-negative, and WHO grade 3 or 4. Germline CDR1 and CDR2: SGHAT and FQDESV (reference sequence). V lost 4 bases to trimming and J lost 6 bases, with 19 bases between them. The CDR3 sequence is 16 residues long. On this clone: No antigen is known for it.

TCRdb's table, derived via immunoSEQ multiplex PCR, lists solely in-frame clones and lacks some. The data show 30,000 to 35,000 clones, roughly 56% seen once. The chain links TRBV11-1 to TRBJ2-1, with TRBD2 as a possible D gene (7 bases). This TCR was recovered from a young woman with glioma. Sample: PBMCs, taken from a glioma patient whose treatment included an IDH1 peptide vaccine. The CDR3 is CASSSPLGGGGNEQFF. CDR3 nucleotide sequence: TGTGCCAGCAGCTCCCCTCTTGGGGGCGGGGGCAATGAGCAGTTCTTC.